This TCR beta chain was identified during a study of blood T cell repertoires in COVID-19. The assay was immunoSEQ multiplex PCR, and TCRdb's table has in-frame clones only and misses some. Among roughly 100,000 clones, 80% to 95% were seen once, and the ten largest hold under 2%. Per germline, CDR1 SEHNR and CDR2 FQNEAQ (reference sequence). V was trimmed by 3 bases and J by 5 bases, leaving 7 bases between them. This CDR3 contains 12 residues. The sequence derives from a woman between 50 and 59 years old with COVID-19, enrolled during active disease. The gene calls are TRBV7-9 and TRBJ1-1; D not resolved. Sequenced sample: peripheral blood. CDR3 loop: CASSLSGTEAFF. CDR3 coding DNA: TGTGCCAGCAGCTTGAGCGGGACTGAAGCTTTCTTT.